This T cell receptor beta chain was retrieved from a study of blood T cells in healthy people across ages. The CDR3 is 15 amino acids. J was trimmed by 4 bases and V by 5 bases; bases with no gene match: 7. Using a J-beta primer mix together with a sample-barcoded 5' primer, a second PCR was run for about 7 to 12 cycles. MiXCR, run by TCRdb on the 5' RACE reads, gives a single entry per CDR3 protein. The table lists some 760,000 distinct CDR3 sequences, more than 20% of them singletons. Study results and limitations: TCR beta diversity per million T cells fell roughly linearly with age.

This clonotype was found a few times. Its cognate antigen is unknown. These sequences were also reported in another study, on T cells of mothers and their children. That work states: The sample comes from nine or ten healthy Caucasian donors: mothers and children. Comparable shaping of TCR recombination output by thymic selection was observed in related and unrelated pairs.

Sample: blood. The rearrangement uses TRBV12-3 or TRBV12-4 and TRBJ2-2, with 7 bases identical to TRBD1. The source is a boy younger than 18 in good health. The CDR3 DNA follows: TGTGCCAGCAGTCCGGGACAGTTGGGCACCGGGGAGCTGTTTTTT. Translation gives CASSPGQLGTGELFF.